This is a list of T cell receptor beta chains from one sample in a study of blood T cell repertoires in COVID-19. Data came from immunoSEQ multiplex PCR; TCRdb stores just in-frame clones and leaves some out. Of about 93,000 clones in the sample, 70% to 80% were seen once. The sample taken for sequencing was peripheral blood. All receptors derive from a human donor in a cohort sampled during active COVID-19. Each CDR3 is given with its conserved first and last residue. Each record gives: clone size, J gene, V gene, D gene, CDR3 DNA, CDR3 protein. D genes are given only for firm matches. Size is stated for part of the rows, as once, few or many counts, or as a class when the clone is expanded.

.,TRBJ2-5,TRBV18,TRBD1,TGTGCCAGCTCGAAACCCGGGACAGGGGGCCGAGAGACCCAGTACTTC,CASSKPGTGGRETQYF
.,TRBJ1-6,TRBV6-2/TRBV6-3,TRBD1,TGTGCCAGCAGTTACGGGGGACAGGGGCAAAATTCACCCCTCCACTTT,CASSYGGQGQNSPLHF
.,TRBJ1-5,TRBV6-6,.,TGTGCCAGCAGCCAAGAAAAGGGAGGGCAGCCCCAGCATTTT,CASSQEKGGQPQHF
many,TRBJ2-3,TRBV7-9,.,TGTGCCAGCAGCTTAACAGGGGGGGCAGATACGCAGTATTTT,CASSLTGGADTQYF
.,TRBJ2-7,TRBV5-1,TRBD1,TGCGCCAGCAGCTTGGTTGAAGGACAGGGGGCGCAGTACGAGCAGTACTTC,CASSLVEGQGAQYEQYF
.,TRBJ1-3,TRBV2,TRBD1,TGTGCCAGCAGGGCAGGACAGGGAAGGCGCGTCGGAAACACCATATATTTT,CASRAGQGRRVGNTIYF
.,TRBJ1-4,TRBV19,TRBD1,TGTGCCAGTAGTACAAACAGGGGAGCGGATGAAAAACTGTTTTTT,CASSTNRGADEKLFF
few,TRBJ1-1,TRBV7-9,.,TGTGCCAGCAGCTCCCAGACATTGAACACTGAAGCTTTCTTT,CASSSQTLNTEAFF
.,TRBJ2-3,TRBV29-1,TRBD1,TGCAGCGTTGAAAAGGGACAGGTTTATACAGATACGCAGTATTTT,CSVEKGQVYTDTQYF
.,TRBJ1-5,TRBV28,.,TGTGCCAGCAGTTTCTCAGGGGCTTCCAATCAGCCCCAGCATTTT,CASSFSGASNQPQHF
.,TRBJ1-6,TRBV5-1,.,TGCGCCAGCAGCTTGGGGCTTCGCCTCTATAATTCACCCCTCCACTTT,CASSLGLRLYNSPLHF
.,TRBJ2-1,TRBV3-1/TRBV3-2,TRBD2,TGTGCCAGCAGCCAAGACCGCTACCGAGGACTAGCGGGGGGAGAGCAGTTCTTC,CASSQDRYRGLAGGEQFF
.,TRBJ2-5,TRBV19,TRBD1,TGTGCCAGACAGGGGCCCATCCAAGAGACCCAGTACTTC,CARQGPIQETQYF
.,TRBJ2-3,TRBV7-2,TRBD2,TGTGCCAGCAGCTTCCGGGGGGCAGATACGCAGTATTTT,CASSFRGADTQYF
.,TRBJ2-3,TRBV28,TRBD2,TGTGCCAGCTTAAGAGCGGGGGGGAGCACAGATACGCAGTATTTT,CASLRAGGSTDTQYF
few,TRBJ1-1,TRBV7-9,.,TGTGCCAGCAGCTTAGTTTCGGGGTCCCCTGAAGCTTTCTTT,CASSLVSGSPEAFF
.,TRBJ1-4,TRBV3-1/TRBV3-2,TRBD1,TGTGCCAGCAGCCCTATCTTAGCAGGGGGGTCAACTAATGAAAAACTGTTTTTT,CASSPILAGGSTNEKLFF